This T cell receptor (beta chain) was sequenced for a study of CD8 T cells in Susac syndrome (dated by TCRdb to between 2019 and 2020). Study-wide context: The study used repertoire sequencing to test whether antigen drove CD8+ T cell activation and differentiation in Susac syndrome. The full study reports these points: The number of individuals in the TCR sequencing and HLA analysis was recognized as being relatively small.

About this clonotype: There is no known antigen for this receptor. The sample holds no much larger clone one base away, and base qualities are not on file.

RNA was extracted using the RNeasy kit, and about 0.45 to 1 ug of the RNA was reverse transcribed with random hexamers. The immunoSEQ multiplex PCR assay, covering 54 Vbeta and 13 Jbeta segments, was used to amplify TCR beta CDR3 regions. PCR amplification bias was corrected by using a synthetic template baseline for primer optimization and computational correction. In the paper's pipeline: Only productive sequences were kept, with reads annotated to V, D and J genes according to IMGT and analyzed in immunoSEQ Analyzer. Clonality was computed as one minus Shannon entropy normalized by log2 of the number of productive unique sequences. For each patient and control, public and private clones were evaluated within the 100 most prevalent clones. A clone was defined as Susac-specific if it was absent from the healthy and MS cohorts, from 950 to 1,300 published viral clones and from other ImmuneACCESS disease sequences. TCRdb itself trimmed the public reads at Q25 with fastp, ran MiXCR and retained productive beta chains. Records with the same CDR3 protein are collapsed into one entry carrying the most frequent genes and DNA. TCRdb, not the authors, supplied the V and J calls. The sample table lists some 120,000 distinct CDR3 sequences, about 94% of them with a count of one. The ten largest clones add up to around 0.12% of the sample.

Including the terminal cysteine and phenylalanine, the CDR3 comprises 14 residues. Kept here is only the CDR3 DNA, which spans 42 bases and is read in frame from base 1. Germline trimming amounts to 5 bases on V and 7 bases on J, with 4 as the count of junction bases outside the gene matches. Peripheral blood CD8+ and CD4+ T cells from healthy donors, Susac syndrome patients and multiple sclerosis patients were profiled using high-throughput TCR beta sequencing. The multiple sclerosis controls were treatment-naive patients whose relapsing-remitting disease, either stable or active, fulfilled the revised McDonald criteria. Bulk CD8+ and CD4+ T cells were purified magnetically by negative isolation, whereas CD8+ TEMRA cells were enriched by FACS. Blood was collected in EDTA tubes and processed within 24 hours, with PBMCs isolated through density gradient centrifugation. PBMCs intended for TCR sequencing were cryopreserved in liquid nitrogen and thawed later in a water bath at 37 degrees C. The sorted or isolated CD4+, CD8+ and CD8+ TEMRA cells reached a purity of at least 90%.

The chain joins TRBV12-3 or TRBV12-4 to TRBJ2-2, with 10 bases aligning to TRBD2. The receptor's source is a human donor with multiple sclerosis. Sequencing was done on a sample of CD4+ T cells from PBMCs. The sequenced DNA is TGTGCCAGCAGTGTGGGACTAGCGCTCGGGGAGCTGTTTTTT. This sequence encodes CASSVGLALGELFF.